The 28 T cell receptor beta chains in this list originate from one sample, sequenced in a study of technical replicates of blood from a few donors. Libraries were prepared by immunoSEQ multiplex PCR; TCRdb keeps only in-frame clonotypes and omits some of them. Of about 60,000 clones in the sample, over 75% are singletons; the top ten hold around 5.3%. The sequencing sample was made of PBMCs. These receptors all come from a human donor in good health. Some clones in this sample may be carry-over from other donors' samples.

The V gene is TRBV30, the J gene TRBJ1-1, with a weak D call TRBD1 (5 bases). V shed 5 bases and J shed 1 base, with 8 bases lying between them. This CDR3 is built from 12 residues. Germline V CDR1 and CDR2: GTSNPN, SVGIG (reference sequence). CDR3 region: CAWATGNTEAFF. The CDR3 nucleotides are TGTGCCTGGGCCACAGGGAACACTGAAGCTTTCTTT.

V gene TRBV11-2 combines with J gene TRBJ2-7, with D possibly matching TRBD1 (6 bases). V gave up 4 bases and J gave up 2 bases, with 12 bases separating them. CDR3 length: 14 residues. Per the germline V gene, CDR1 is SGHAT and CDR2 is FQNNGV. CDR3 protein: CASSSLGQTYEQYF. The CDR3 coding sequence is TGTGCCAGCAGCTCACTAGGACAGACCTACGAGCAGTACTTC.

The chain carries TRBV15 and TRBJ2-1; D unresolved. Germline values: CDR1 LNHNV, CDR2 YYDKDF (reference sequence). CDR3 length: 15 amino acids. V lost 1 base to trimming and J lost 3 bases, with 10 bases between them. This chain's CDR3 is CATSRGAEDYNEQFF. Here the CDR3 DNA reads TGTGCCACCAGCAGAGGGGCAGAAGACTACAATGAGCAGTTCTTC.

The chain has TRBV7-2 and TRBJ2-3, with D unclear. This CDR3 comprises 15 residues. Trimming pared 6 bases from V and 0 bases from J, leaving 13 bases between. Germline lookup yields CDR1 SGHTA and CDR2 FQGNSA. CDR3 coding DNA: TGTGCCAGCAGTATTCAGGCGTCTAGCACAGATACGCAGTATTTT. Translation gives CASSIQASSTDTQYF.

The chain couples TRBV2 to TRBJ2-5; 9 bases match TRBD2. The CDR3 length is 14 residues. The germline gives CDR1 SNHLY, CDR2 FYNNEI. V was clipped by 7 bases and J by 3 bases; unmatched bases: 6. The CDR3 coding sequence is TGTGCCAGCAACGTCCGCGGGGGGGAAGAGACCCAGTACTTC. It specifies CASNVRGGEETQYF.

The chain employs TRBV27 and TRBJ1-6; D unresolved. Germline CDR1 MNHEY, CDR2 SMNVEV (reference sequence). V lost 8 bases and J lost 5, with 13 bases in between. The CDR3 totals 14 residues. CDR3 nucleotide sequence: TGTGCCAGCGGTCACTGGCGGAATAATTCACCCCTCCACTTT. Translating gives CASGHWRNNSPLHF.

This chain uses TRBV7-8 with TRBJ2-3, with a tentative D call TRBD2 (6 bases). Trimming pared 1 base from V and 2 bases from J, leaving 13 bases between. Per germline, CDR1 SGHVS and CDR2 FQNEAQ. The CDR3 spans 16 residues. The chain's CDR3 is CASSLEARGSTDTQYF. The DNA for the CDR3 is TGTGCCAGCAGCTTAGAGGCCCGGGGGTCCACAGATACGCAGTATTTT.

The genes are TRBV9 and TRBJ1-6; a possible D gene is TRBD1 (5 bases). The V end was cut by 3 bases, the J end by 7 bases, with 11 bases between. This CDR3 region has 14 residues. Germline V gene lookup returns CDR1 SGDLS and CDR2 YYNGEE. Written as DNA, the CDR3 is TGTGCCAGCAGCGCTAGGACATTAAATTCACCCCTCCACTTT. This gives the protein CASSARTLNSPLHF. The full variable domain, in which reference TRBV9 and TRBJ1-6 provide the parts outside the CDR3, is DSGVTQTPKHLITATGQRVTLRCSPRSGDLSVYWYQQSLDQGLQFLIQYYNGEERAKGNILERFSAQQFPDLHSELNLSSLELGDSALYFCASSARTLNSPLHFGNGTRLTVT.

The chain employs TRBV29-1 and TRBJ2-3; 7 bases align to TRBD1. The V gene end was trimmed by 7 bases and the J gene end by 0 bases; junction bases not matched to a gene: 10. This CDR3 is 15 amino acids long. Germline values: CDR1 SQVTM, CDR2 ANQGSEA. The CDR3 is CSATSDRSSTDTQYF. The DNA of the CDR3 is TGCAGCGCTACCTCGGACAGGTCTAGCACAGATACGCAGTATTTT.

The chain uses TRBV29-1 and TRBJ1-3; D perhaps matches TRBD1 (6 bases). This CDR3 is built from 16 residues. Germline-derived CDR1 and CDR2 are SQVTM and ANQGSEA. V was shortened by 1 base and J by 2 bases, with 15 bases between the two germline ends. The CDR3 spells CSVEGVTQGTGNTIYF. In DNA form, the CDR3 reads TGCAGCGTTGAAGGCGTAACCCAGGGGACTGGAAACACCATATATTTT.

CDR3 DNA: TGTGCCAGCACTTCGACTAGCGGGAGGTCAGGAGAGCAGTTCTTC. Its translation is CASTSTSGRSGEQFF. J is TRBJ2-1 and V is TRBV6-1; 13 nucleotides agree with TRBD2. Germline V lookup: CDR1 MNHNS, CDR2 SASEGT. The CDR3 consists of 15 residues. V lost 7 bases, J lost 10 bases, and 10 bases stayed unmatched.

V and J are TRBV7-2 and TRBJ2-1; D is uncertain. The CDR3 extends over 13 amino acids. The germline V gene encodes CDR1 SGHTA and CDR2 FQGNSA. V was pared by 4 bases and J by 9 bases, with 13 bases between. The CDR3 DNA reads TGTGCCAGCAGCTCCCTGAAAATCGGTGAGCAGTTCTTC. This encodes CASSSLKIGEQFF.

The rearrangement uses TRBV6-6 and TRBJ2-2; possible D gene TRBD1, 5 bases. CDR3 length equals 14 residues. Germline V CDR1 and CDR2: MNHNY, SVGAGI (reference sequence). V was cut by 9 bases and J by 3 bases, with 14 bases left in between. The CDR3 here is CASRTSRDTGELFF. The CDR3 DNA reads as TGTGCCAGTCGGACATCAAGAGACACCGGGGAGCTGTTTTTT.

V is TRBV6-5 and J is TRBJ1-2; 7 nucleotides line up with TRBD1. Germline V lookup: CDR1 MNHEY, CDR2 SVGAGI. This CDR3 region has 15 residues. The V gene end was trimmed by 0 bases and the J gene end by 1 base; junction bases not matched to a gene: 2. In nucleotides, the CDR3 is TGTGCCAGCAGTTACTCGAGACAGGGTAACTATGGCTACACCTTC. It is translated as CASSYSRQGNYGYTF.

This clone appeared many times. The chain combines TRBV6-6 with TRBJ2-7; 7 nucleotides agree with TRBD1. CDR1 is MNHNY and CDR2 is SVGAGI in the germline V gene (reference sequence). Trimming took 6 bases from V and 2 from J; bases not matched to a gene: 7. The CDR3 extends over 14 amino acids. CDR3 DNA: TGTGCCAGCAGGGGACAGAGTAAAACCTACGAGCAGTACTTC. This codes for CASRGQSKTYEQYF.

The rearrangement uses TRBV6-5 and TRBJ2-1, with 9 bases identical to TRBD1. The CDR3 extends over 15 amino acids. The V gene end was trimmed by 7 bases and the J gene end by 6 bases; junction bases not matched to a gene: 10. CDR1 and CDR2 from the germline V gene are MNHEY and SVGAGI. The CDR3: CASNAGTGLSNEQFF. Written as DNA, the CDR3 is TGTGCCAGCAACGCCGGGACAGGGCTTAGCAATGAGCAGTTCTTC.

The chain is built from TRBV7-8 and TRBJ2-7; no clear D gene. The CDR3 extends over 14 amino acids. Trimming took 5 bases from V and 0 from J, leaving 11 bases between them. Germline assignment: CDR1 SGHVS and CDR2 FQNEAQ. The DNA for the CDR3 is TGTGCCAGCAGCCTGGGCCGATTCTCCTACGAGCAGTACTTC. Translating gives CASSLGRFSYEQYF.

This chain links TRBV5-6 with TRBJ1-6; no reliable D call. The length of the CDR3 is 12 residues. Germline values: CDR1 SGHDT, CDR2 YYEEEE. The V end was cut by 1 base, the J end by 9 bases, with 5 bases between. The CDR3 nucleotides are TGTGCCAGCAGCTTGTTCGGTTCACCCCTCCACTTT. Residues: CASSLFGSPLHF.

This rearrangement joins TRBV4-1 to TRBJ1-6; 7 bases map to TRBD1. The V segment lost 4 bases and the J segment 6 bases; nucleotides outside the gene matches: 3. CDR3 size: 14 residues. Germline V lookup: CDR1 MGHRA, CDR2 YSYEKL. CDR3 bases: TGCGCCAGCAGCCCCGGGACAGCTAATTCACCCCTCCACTTT. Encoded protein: CASSPGTANSPLHF.

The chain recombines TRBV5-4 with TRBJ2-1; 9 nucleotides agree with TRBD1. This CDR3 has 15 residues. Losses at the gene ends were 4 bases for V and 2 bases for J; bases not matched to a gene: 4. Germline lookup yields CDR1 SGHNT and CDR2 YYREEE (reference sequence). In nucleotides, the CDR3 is TGTGCCAGCAGCCCCGGACAGGGGCCCTACAATGAGCAGTTCTTC. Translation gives CASSPGQGPYNEQFF.

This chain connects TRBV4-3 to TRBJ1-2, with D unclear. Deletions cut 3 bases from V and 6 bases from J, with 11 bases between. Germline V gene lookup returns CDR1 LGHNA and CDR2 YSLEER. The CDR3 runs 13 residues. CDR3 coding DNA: TGCGCCAGCAGCCACTCGGGGTTTAATGGCTACACCTTC. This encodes CASSHSGFNGYTF.

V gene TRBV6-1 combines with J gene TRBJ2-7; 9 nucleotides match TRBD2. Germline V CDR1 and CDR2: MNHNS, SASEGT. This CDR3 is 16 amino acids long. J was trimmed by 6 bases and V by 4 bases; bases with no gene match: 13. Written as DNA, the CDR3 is TGTGCCAGCAGTGGGGCTAGCGGGACCGAGCATGGCGAGCAGTACTTC. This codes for CASSGASGTEHGEQYF.

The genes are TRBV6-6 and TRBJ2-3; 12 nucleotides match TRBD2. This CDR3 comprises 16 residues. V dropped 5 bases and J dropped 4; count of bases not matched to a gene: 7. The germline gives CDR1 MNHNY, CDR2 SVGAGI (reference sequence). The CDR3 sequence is CASSNRGLAGADTQYF. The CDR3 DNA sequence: TGTGCCAGCAGTAATCGGGGACTAGCGGGCGCAGATACGCAGTATTTT.

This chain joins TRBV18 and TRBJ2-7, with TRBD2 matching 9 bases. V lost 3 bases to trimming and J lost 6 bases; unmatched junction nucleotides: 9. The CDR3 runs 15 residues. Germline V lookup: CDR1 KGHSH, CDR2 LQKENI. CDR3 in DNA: TGTGCCAGCTCACCCGCGGGAGGGCCTTTCGGCGAGCAGTACTTC. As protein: CASSPAGGPFGEQYF.

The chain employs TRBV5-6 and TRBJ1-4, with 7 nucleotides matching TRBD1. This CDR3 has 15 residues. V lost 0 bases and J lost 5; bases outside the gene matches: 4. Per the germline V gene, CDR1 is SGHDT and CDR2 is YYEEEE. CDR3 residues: CASSLVARGNEKLFF. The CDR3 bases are TGTGCCAGCAGCTTGGTGGCCAGGGGGAATGAAAAACTGTTTTTT.

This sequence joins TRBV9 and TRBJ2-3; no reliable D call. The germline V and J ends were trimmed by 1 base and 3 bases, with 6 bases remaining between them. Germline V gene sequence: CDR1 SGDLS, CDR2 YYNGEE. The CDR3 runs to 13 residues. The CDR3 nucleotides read TGTGCCAGCAGCGTATCAGGTACAGATACGCAGTATTTT. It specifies CASSVSGTDTQYF.

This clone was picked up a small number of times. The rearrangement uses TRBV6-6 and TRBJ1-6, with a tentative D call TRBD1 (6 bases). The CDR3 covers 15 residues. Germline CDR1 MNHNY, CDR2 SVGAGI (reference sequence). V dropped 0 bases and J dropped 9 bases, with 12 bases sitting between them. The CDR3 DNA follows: TGTGCCAGCAGTTACTCGACACAGGGAACTTCACCCCTCCACTTT. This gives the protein CASSYSTQGTSPLHF.

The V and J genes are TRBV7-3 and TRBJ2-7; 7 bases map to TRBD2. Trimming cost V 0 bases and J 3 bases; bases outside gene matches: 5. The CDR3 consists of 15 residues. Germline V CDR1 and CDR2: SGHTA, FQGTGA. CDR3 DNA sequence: TGTGCCAGCAGCTTAACTGCCGGGACTAACTACGAGCAGTACTTC. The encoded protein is CASSLTAGTNYEQYF.